This T cell receptor beta chain was identified in a study of technical replicates of blood from a handful of donors. Germline assignment: CDR1 SGHAT and CDR2 FQNNGV. V gave up 5 bases and J gave up 3 bases, with 20 bases separating them. The CDR3 covers 16 residues. TCRdb's table, derived via immunoSEQ multiplex PCR, lists solely in-frame clones and lacks some. The repertoire holds 55,000 to 80,000 clones, with roughly 98% as singletons. The clonotype was recovered from a human donor in good health. The chain carries TRBV11-2 and TRBJ2-7, with a weak D call TRBD2 (6 bases). Sequencing was done on a sample of T cells isolated from PBMCs. CDR3 DNA: TGTGCCAGCAGCGACGTGGGGAGGCAAATCGACTACGAGCAGTACTTC. As protein: CASSDVGRQIDYEQYF.